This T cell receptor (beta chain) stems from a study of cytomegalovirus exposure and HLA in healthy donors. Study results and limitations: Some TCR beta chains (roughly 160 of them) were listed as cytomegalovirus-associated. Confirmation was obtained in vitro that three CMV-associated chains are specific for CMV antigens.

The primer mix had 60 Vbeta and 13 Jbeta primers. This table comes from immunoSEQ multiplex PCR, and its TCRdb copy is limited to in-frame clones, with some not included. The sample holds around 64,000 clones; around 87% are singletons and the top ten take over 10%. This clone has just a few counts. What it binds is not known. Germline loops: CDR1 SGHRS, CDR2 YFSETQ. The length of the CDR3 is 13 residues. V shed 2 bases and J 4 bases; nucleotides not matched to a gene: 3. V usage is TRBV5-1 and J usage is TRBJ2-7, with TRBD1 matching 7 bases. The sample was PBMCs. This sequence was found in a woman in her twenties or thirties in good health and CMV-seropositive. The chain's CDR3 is CASSLYRGYEQYF. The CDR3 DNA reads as TGCGCCAGCAGCTTATACAGGGGTTACGAGCAGTACTTC.